The source of this T cell receptor (beta chain) is a study of OX40 agonist ivuxolimab in advanced cancers. Assay: immunoSEQ multiplex PCR; the TCRdb copy retains only in-frame clones and omits some. This sample has about 85,000 clones, with about 86% found just once. This receptor was taken from an adult with an advanced solid tumor such as melanoma, head and neck, liver or kidney cancer. The specimen was CD4+ or CD8+ T cells sorted from blood, collected in a trial of the OX40 agonist ivuxolimab.

CDR3 sequence (DNA): TGTGCCAGCAGCTTCCAGACAGGAGATGAAGCTTTCTTT. Translating it yields CASSFQTGDEAFF. The rearrangement uses TRBV11-1 and TRBJ1-1, with D maybe TRBD1 (6 bases). The CDR3 loop spans 13 amino acids. V lost 3 bases to trimming and J lost 7 bases, with 12 bases between them. Germline CDR1 and CDR2: SGHAT and FQDESV (reference sequence).